This TCR beta chain came from a study of blood T cell repertoires in COVID-19. Study at large: There were acute and convalescent COVID-19 samples, and they came from the United States, Italy and Spain. T cells, B-cell-depleted T cells, or PBMCs provided the cDNA or gDNA that served as material.

Original analysis: Amplification of reference gene primers provided the estimated nucleated cell counts. TCRdb's copy holds only in-frame clones and misses some; the assay was immunoSEQ multiplex PCR. V, J and clone size derive from that table, while D and trimming were established from the DNA sequence. The data show around 94,000 clones, roughly 81% seen once. V was cut by 0 bases and J by 8 bases, with 5 bases left in between. The CDR3 is 13 residues long. Sample: peripheral blood. This sequence joins TRBV23-1 and TRBJ1-6, with no clear D. TRBV23-1 belongs to the ORF category, with a function that is uncertain. The receptor comes from a man aged 35-49 years with active or convalescent COVID-19. The CDR3 DNA reads TGCGCCAGCAGTCAATCGGCTGATTCACCCCTCCACTTT. Amino acid sequence: CASSQSADSPLHF.